The rows below give T cell receptor beta chains drawn from one sample of a study of T cells in Graves' hyperthyroidism and ophthalmopathy. TCRdb itself ran the multiplex PCR reads through MiXCR, one entry per CDR3 protein. The sample has about 640,000 distinct CDR3 sequences, more than 20% seen once. The sample was blood. All receptors derive from a man aged 30 to 39 with Graves' ophthalmopathy. Each CDR3 is given without its conserved first and last residue. The order of the fields is J gene, V gene, CDR3 protein.

TRBJ2-7,TRBV18,ASSPSATARVYEQY
TRBJ2-7,TRBV7-9,ASSLPGTLDEQY
TRBJ2-7,TRBV7-2,ASSLGGTGGYEQY
TRBJ2-1,TRBV20-1,SASPGTSGNEQF
TRBJ2-3,TRBV4-2,ASSQDLAGAKDTQY
TRBJ1-2,TRBV18,ASSPPRDRSIYGYT
TRBJ1-2,TRBV7-9,ASTIRVDYGYT
TRBJ1-1,TRBV6-2/TRBV6-3,ASFWAGGNEAF
TRBJ2-1,TRBV3-1,ASSQAGTSGSNEQF
TRBJ1-3,TRBV6-1,ASSEAEFSGNTIY
TRBJ2-7,TRBV9,ASSQRLENSYEQY
TRBJ2-3,TRBV29-1,SVEEGRGPDTQY
TRBJ2-2,TRBV2,AKGQGITGELF
TRBJ1-5,TRBV12-3/TRBV12-4,ASGLASNQPQH
TRBJ1-2,TRBV6-1,ASSEGPLNYGYT